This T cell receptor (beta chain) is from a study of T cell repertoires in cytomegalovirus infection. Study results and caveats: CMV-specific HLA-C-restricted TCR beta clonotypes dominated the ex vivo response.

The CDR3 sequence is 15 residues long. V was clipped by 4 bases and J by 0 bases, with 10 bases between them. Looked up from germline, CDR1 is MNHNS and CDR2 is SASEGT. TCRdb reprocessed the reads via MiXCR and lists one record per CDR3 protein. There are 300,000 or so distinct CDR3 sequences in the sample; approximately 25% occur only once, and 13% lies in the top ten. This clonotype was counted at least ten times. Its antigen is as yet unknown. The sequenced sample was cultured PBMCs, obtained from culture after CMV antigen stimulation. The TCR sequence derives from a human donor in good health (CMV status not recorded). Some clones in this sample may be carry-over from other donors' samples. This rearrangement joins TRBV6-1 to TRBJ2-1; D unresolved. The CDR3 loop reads CASSAVRDSYNEQFF. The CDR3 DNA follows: TGTGCCAGCAGTGCTGTCAGAGACTCCTACAATGAGCAGTTCTTC.